The sequence of this TCR beta chain was determined in a study of OX40 agonist ivuxolimab in advanced cancers. As for the study in general: Patients receiving dose escalation had hepatocellular carcinoma, melanoma, renal cell or head and neck cancer.

Study-wide points: CD8+ T cells (on average) carried more expanded clones than CD4+ T cells.

Remarks on this clone: Its antigen is currently unknown.

The CDR3 length is 15 residues. V lost 6 bases and J lost 4; bases outside the gene matches: 9. The germline gives CDR1 MNHEY, CDR2 SVGAGI. Repertoires were generated with immunoSEQ multiplex PCR, while TCRdb's copy carries only in-frame clones and drops some. This sample has tens of thousands of clones, with over 75% found just once. This chain uses TRBV6-5 with TRBJ2-3, with 8 bases lining up with TRBD1. The origin of this receptor is an adult with an advanced solid tumor such as melanoma, head and neck, liver or kidney cancer. The sample consisted of CD4+ or CD8+ T cells sorted from blood, taken in a trial of the OX40 agonist ivuxolimab. The CDR3 here is CASRTGGQGPDTQYF. The CDR3 DNA is TGTGCCAGCAGAACAGGGGGGCAGGGGCCAGATACGCAGTATTTT.